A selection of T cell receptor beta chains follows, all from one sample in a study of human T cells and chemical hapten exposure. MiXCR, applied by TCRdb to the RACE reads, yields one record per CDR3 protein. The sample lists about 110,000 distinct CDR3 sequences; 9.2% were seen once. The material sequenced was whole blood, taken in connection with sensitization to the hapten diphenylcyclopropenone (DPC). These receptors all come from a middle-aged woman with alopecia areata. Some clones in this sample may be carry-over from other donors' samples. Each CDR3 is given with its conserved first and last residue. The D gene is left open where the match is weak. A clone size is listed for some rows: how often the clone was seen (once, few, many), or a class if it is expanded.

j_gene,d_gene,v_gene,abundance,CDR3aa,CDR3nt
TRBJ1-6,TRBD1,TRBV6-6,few,CASRPTGVLRSPLHF,TGTGCCAGCAGGCCGACAGGGGTCCTTCGTTCACCCCTCCACTTT
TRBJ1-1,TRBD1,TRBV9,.,CASSVAPGGRNTEAFF,TGTGCCAGCAGCGTAGCTCCAGGGGGACGGAACACTGAAGCTTTCTTT
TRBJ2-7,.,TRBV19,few,CASTLEGGQNYEQYF,TGTGCCAGTACCCTGGAGGGGGGACAGAACTACGAGCAGTACTTC
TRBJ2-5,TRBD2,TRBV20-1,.,CSARGLAGASKQETQYF,TGCAGTGCTAGGGGACTAGCGGGGGCCTCAAAACAAGAGACCCAGTACTTC
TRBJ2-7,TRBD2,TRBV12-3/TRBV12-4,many,CASTGAGGYEQYF,TGTGCCAGCACCGGAGCGGGGGGCTACGAGCAGTACTTC
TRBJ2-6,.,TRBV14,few,CASNPGMNSGANVLTF,TGTGCCAGCAATCCTGGAATGAACTCTGGGGCCAACGTCCTGACTTTC
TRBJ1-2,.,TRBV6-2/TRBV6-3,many,CASRGPNYGYTF,TGTGCCAGCAGGGGACCTAACTATGGCTACACCTTC
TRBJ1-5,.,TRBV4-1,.,CASSQLRNSNQPQHF,TGCGCCAGCAGCCAATTAAGAAATAGCAATCAGCCCCAGCATTTT
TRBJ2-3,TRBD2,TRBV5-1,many,CASSLPSGGADTQYF,TGCGCCAGCAGCTTGCCCAGCGGGGGGGCAGATACGCAGTATTTT
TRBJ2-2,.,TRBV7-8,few,CASSLDSAVWDTGELFF,TGTGCCAGCAGCTTAGACAGTGCCGTTTGGGACACCGGGGAGCTGTTTTTT
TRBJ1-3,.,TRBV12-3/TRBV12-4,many,CASSFQAGPGNTIYF,TGTGCCAGCAGTTTTCAGGCCGGGCCCGGAAACACCATATATTTT
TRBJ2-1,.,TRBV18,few,CASSPQGPTEQFF,TGTGCCAGCTCACCCCAGGGACCTACTGAGCAGTTCTTC
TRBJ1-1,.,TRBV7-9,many,CASRAGLGENTEAFF,TGTGCCAGCAGGGCAGGGCTGGGGGAGAACACTGAAGCTTTCTTT
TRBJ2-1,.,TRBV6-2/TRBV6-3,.,CASSQGRQNEQFF,TGTGCCAGCAGTCAGGGCCGACAAAATGAGCAGTTCTTC
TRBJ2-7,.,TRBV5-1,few,CASSPGTVAYEQYF,TGCGCCAGCAGCCCTGGGACGGTCGCCTACGAGCAGTACTTC
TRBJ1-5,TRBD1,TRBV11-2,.,CASSLGTTGGQQPQHF,TGTGCCAGCAGCTTAGGCACTACAGGGGGCCAACAGCCCCAGCATTTT
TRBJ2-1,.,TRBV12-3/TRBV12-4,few,CASSLGGMNEQFF,TGTGCCAGCAGTTTAGGGGGGATGAATGAGCAGTTCTTC
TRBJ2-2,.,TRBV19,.,CASSPLRGRADTGELFF,TGTGCCAGTAGCCCCCTTCGGGGCAGGGCGGACACCGGGGAGCTGTTTTTT
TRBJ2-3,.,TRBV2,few,CASSTLWGTDTQYF,TGTGCCAGCAGTACCCTGTGGGGCACAGATACGCAGTATTTT
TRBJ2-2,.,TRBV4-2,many,CASSQPGRHTGELFF,TGTGCCAGCAGCCAGCCCGGGAGACACACCGGGGAGCTGTTTTTT
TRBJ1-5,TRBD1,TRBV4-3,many,CASSQDGTGNQPQHF,TGCGCCAGCAGCCAAGATGGGACAGGCAATCAGCCCCAGCATTTT
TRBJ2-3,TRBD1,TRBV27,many,CASTRQGSDTQYF,TGTGCCAGCACTCGACAGGGTTCAGATACGCAGTATTTT
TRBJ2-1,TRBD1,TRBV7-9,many,CASSRTGNEQFF,TGTGCCAGCAGTAGGACAGGGAATGAGCAGTTCTTC
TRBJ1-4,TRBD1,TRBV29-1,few,CSVGQGSEKLFF,TGCAGCGTTGGACAGGGTTCGGAAAAACTGTTTTTT